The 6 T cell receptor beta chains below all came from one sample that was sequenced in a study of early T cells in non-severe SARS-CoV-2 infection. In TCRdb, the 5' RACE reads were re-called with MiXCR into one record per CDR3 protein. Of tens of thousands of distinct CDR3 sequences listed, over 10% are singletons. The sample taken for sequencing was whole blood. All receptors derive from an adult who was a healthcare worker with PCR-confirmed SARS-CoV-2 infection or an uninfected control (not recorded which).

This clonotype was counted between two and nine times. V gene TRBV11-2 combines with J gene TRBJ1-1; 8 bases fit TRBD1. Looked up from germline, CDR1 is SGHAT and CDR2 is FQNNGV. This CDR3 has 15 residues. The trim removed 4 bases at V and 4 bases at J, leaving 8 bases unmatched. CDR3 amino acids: CASSSSDRDGTEAFF. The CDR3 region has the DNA TGTGCCAGCAGCTCCTCGGACAGGGACGGCACTGAAGCTTTCTTT. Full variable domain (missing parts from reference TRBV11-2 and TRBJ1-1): EAGVAQSPRYKIIEKRQSVAFWCNPISGHATLYWYQQILGQGPKLLIQFQNNGVVDDSQLPKDRFSAERLKGVDSTLKIQPAKLEDSAVYLCASSSSDRDGTEAFFGQGTRLTVV.

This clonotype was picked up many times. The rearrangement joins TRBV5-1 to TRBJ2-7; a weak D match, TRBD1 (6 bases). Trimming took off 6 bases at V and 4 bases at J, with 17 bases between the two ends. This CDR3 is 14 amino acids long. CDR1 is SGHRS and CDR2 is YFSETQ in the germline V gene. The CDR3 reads CASKVVAGAYEQYF. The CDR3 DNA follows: TGCGCCAGCAAGGTGGTGGCAGGGGCGTACGAGCAGTACTTC.

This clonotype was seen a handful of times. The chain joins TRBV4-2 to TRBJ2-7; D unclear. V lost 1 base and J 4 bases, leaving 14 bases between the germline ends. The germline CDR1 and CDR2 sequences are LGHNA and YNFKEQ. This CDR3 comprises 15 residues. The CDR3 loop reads CASSQVRLVGYEQYF. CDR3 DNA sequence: TGTGCCAGCAGCCAAGTAAGGCTAGTAGGGTACGAGCAGTACTTC.

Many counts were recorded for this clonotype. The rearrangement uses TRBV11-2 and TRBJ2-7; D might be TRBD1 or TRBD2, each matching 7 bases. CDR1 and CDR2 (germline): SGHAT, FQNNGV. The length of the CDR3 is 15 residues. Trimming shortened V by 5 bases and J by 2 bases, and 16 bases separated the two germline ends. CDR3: CASSPQGGPTYEQYF. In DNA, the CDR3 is TGTGCCAGCAGCCCCCAGGGGGGGCCCACCTACGAGCAGTACTTC.

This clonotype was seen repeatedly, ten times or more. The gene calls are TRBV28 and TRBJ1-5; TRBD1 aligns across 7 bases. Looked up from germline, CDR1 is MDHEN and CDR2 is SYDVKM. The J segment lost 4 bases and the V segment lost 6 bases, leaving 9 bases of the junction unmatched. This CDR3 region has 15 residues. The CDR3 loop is CASRPGTAGNQPQHF. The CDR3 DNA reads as TGTGCCAGCAGGCCAGGGACAGCCGGAAATCAGCCCCAGCATTTT.

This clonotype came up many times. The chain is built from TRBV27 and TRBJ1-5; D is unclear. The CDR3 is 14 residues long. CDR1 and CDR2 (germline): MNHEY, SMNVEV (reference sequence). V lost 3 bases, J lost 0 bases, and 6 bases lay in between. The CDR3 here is CASSFGFSNQPQHF. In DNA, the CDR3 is TGTGCCAGCAGTTTTGGCTTTAGCAATCAGCCCCAGCATTTT.